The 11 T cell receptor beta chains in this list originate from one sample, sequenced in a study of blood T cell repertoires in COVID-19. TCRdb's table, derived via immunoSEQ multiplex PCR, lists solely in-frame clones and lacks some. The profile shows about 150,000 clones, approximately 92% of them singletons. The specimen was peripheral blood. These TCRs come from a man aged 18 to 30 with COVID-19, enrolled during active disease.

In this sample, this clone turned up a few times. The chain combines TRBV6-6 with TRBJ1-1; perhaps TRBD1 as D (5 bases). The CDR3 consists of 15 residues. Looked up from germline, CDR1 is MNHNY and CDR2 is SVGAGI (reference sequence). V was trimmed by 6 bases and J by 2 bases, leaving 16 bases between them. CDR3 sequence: CASRSRTGSNTEAFF. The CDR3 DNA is TGTGCCAGCAGATCAAGAACAGGTTCCAACACTGAAGCTTTCTTT.

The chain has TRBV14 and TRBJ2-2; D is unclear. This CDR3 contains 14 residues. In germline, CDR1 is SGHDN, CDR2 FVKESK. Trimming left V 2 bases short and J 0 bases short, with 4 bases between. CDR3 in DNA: TGTGCCAGCAGCCAACGGTCGAACACCGGGGAGCTGTTTTTT. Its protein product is CASSQRSNTGELFF.

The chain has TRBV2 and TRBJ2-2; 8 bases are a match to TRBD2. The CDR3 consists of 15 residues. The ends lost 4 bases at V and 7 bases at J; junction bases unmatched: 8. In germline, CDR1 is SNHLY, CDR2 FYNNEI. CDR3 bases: TGTGCCAGCAGTGTGCCAGCGGGAGCGGTCGGGGAGCTGTTTTTT. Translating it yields CASSVPAGAVGELFF. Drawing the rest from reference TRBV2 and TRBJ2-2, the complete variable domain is EPEVTQTPSHQVTQMGQEVILRCVPISNHLYFYWYRQILGQKVEFLVSFYNNEISEKSEIFDDQFSVERPDGSNFTLKIRSTKLEDSAMYFCASSVPAGAVGELFFGEGSRLTVL.

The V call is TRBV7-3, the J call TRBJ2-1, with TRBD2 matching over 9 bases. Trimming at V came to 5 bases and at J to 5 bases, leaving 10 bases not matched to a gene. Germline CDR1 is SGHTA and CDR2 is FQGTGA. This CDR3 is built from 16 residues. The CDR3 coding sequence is TGTGCCAGCAGCCGACAGCCAGCGGGAGGACACAATGAGCAGTTCTTC. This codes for CASSRQPAGGHNEQFF.

CDR3 sequence reads: CASSTQWDFYQETQYF. CDR3 bases: TGTGCCAGCAGCACGCAATGGGACTTTTACCAAGAGACCCAGTACTTC. The chain is built from TRBV7-2 and TRBJ2-5; TRBD2 might be the D (6 bases). The germline V and J ends were trimmed by 5 bases and 0 bases, with 16 bases remaining between them. The CDR3 has 16 residues. Per germline, CDR1 SGHTA and CDR2 FQGNSA.

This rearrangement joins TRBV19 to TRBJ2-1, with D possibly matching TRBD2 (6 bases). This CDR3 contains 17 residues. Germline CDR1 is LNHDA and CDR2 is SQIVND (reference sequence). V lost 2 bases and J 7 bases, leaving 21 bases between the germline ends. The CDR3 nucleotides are TGTGCCAGTAGTATAAGGCTGGGACTCCGGAACCTGAATGAGCAGTTCTTC. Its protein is CASSIRLGLRNLNEQFF.

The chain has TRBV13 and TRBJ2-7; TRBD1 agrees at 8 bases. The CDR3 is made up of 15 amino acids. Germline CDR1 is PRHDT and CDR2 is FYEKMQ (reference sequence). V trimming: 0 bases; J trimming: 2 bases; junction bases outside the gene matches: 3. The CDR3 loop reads CASSLGDRVTYEQYF. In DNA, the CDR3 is TGTGCCAGCAGCTTAGGGGACAGGGTAACCTACGAGCAGTACTTC.

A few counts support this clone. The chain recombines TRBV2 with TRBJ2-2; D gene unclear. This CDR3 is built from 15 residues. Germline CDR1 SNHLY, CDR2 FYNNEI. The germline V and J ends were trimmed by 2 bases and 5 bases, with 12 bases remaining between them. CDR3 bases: TGTGCCAGCAGTGAACCCCACCCGGTGACCGGGGAGCTGTTTTTT. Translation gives CASSEPHPVTGELFF.

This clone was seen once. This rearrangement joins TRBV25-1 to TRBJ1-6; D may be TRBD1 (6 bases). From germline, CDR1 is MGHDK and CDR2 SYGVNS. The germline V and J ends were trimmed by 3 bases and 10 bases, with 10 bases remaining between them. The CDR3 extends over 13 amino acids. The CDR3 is CASSDQGSSPLHF. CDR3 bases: TGTGCCAGCAGTGATCAGGGGAGCTCACCCCTCCACTTT. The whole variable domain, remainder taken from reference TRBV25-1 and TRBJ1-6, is EADIYQTPRYLVIGTGKKITLECSQTMGHDKMYWYQQDPGMELHLIHYSYGVNSTEKGDLSSESTVSRIRTEHFPLTLESARPSHTSQYLCASSDQGSSPLHFGNGTRLTVT.

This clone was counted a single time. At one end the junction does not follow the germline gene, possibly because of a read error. CDR3 amino acids: CASSLGGVAGGPYEQYF. The CDR3 coding sequence is TGTGCTAGCAGCTTAGGGGGTGTGGCGGGAGGACCCTACGAGCAGTACTTC. The chain couples TRBV7-7 to TRBJ2-7; 8 bases line up with TRBD2. This CDR3 comprises 17 residues. CDR1 SSHAT and CDR2 FNYEAQ come from the germline V gene (reference sequence).

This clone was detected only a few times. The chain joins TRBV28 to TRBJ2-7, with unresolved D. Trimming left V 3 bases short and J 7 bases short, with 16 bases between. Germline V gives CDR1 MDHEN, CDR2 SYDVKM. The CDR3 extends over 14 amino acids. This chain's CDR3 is CASSLTRPTREQYF. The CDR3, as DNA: TGTGCCAGCAGTTTGACAAGGCCTACGAGAGAGCAGTACTTC.